The clone carrying this T cell receptor (beta chain) was observed once. Participants were placed into cohorts based on the clinical history they reported. This sample is drawn from a study of blood T cell repertoires in COVID-19. Under the authors' procedure: Estimates of nucleated cell counts were drawn from the amplification of reference gene primers. Profiling relied on immunoSEQ multiplex PCR, and the TCRdb table lists in-frame clones only, not all of them. Clonal size and the V and J genes are those of that table, whereas D and trimming came from the DNA. The table records approximately 300,000 clones, 70% to 90% of them present only once. This TCR came from a woman between 18 and 29 years old who had recovered from COVID-19. The sequenced sample was PBMCs or T cells enriched from blood (not recorded which).

CDR3 amino acids: CSAEGASLGTEAFF. The CDR3 coding sequence is TGCAGCGCCGAGGGAGCCTCCCTTGGGACTGAAGCTTTCTTT. This rearrangement joins TRBV29-1 to TRBJ1-1; D is ambiguous. V was cut by 7 bases and J by 5 bases, with 20 bases left in between. CDR1 is SQVTM and CDR2 is ANQGSEA in the germline V gene. This CDR3 contains 14 residues.